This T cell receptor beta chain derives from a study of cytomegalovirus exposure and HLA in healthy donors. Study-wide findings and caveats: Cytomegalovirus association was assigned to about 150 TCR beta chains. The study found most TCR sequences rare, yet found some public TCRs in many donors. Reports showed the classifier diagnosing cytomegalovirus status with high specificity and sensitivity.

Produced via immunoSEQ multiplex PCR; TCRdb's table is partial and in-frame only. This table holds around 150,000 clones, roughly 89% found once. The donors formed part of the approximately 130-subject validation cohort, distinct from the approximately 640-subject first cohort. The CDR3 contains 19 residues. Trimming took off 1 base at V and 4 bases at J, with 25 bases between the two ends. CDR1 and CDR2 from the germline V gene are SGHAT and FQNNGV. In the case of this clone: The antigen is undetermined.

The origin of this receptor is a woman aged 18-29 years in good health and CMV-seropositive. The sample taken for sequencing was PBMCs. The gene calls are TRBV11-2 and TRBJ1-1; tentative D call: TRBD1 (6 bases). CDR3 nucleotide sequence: TGTGCCAGCAGCTTAGTTCGCAATAGGACAGCTCCGGGTGGCACTGAAGCTTTCTTT. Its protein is CASSLVRNRTAPGGTEAFF.